These T cell receptor beta chains were read from a single sample in a study of T cell changes during pregnancy in multiple sclerosis. Produced via immunoSEQ multiplex PCR; TCRdb's table is partial and in-frame only. The table includes fewer than 100,000 clones, 85% to 95% detected once. The sample consisted of peripheral blood, taken after pregnancy. All receptors derive from a female donor in good health, enrolled as a control in a pregnancy study. CDR3s include the opening cysteine and the closing phenylalanine or tryptophan. A D gene is named only where the DNA matches it firmly. A clone size is listed for some rows: how often the clone was seen (once, few, many), or a class if it is expanded.

TRBV2,TRBD1,.,13,TRBJ1-5,CASGGQGNQPQHF,TGTGCCAGTGGGGGACAGGGCAATCAGCCCCAGCATTTT
TRBV5-4,TRBD2,.,20,TRBJ2-7,CASSLNSLPGLAGGPYEQYF,TGTGCCAGCAGCTTGAATTCGCTGCCGGGACTAGCGGGAGGGCCCTACGAGCAGTACTTC
TRBV27,TRBD2,.,17,TRBJ2-7,CASSRPPGLAGSYEQYF,TGTGCCAGCAGTCGACCCCCGGGACTAGCGGGGTCCTACGAGCAGTACTTC
TRBV6-1,TRBD2,.,15,TRBJ2-7,CASSELIGGIDEQYF,TGTGCCAGCAGTGAACTAATCGGGGGGATCGACGAGCAGTACTTC
TRBV19,.,.,16,TRBJ1-4,CASSNVAGPINEKLFF,TGTGCCAGTAGTAACGTCGCGGGTCCTATTAATGAAAAACTGTTTTTT
TRBV7-2,.,.,14,TRBJ1-5,CASSLGGGNQPQHF,TGTGCCAGCAGCTTAGGCGGTGGAAATCAGCCCCAGCATTTT
TRBV28,.,.,12,TRBJ1-5,CASGHRVQPQHF,TGTGCCAGCGGCCACAGGGTGCAGCCCCAGCATTTT
TRBV7-6,.,.,14,TRBJ1-3,CARDNNPSGNTIYF,TGTGCCAGAGACAATAACCCGTCTGGAAACACCATATATTTT
TRBV6-1,TRBD1,.,16,TRBJ1-6,CASSVIRPGGNSPLHF,TGTGCCAGCAGTGTTATACGGCCAGGGGGGAATTCACCCCTCCACTTT
TRBV7-3,TRBD1,once,17,TRBJ2-2,CASSPHRGTDNTGELFF,TGTGCCAGCAGCCCGCACCGAGGGACAGATAACACCGGGGAGCTGTTTTTT
TRBV7-3,TRBD2,.,17,TRBJ2-5,CASSLASSGREEETQYF,TGTGCCAGCAGCTTAGCTTCTAGCGGGAGGGAGGAAGAGACCCAGTACTTC
TRBV7-3,TRBD1,.,14,TRBJ2-1,CASSQTTGGGEQFF,TGTGCCAGCAGCCAAACGACAGGGGGTGGTGAGCAGTTCTTC
TRBV7-2,TRBD2,.,18,TRBJ2-3,CASTRLAGVLTRTDTQYF,TGTGCCAGCACCCGACTAGCGGGAGTATTAACTAGGACAGATACGCAGTATTTT
TRBV7-6,TRBD2,.,15,TRBJ2-1,CASSLRLALNNEQFF,TGTGCCAGCAGCTTAAGACTAGCGCTCAACAATGAGCAGTTCTTC
TRBV7-2,TRBD1,.,17,TRBJ1-2,CASSYKADRVANYGYTF,TGTGCCAGCAGCTACAAAGCAGACAGGGTAGCTAACTATGGCTACACCTTC
TRBV29-1,.,.,16,TRBJ2-3,CSAPLRGQGYGDTQYF,TGCAGCGCCCCCCTGAGAGGACAAGGTTATGGAGATACGCAGTATTTT
TRBV28,TRBD2,.,12,TRBJ2-7,CASTRREHEQYF,TGTGCCAGCACTCGGCGGGAGCATGAGCAGTACTTC
TRBV30,TRBD1,.,13,TRBJ1-1,CAWAQGASIGAFF,TGTGCCTGGGCACAGGGGGCTTCGATTGGGGCTTTCTTT
TRBV28,.,.,12,TRBJ2-7,CASGVGRNEQYF,TGTGCCAGCGGAGTGGGTCGAAACGAGCAGTACTTC
TRBV5-6,.,.,17,TRBJ1-1,CASSLGASRSLNTEAFF,TGTGCCAGCAGCTTGGGTGCTAGCCGAAGCCTGAACACTGAAGCTTTCTTT
TRBV27,TRBD1,.,15,TRBJ2-3,CASRLDRGRTDTQYF,TGTGCCAGCAGGCTGGACAGGGGGAGGACAGATACGCAGTATTTT
TRBV7-2,TRBD2,.,15,TRBJ2-3,CASSFRSSGMDTQYF,TGTGCCAGCAGCTTCCGCTCTAGCGGGATGGATACGCAGTATTTT
TRBV7-9,.,.,14,TRBJ2-7,CASSFSTFSYEQYF,TGTGCCAGCAGCTTCTCTACGTTTTCCTACGAGCAGTACTTC
TRBV6-1,.,.,13,TRBJ2-1,CASSAGGYNEQFF,TGTGCCAGCAGCGCTGGGGGGTACAATGAGCAGTTCTTC
TRBV5-1,.,.,15,TRBJ1-5,CASSLAGRNNQPQHF,TGCGCCAGCAGCTTGGCCGGGAGAAACAATCAGCCCCAGCATTTT
TRBV7-8,TRBD2,.,16,TRBJ2-7,CASSLVAQRGRYEQYF,TGTGCCAGCAGCTTAGTTGCGCAGCGGGGGAGGTACGAGCAGTACTTC
TRBV7-3,.,.,15,TRBJ2-3,CASSSRSIRSDTQYF,TGTGCCAGCAGCTCTCGATCAATCCGGTCGGATACGCAGTATTTT
TRBV7-9,TRBD2,.,15,TRBJ2-5,CASSFPGRAGETQYF,TGTGCCAGCAGCTTCCCCGGGAGGGCCGGAGAGACCCAGTACTTC
TRBV10-3,TRBD2,once,17,TRBJ2-5,CAISDGVTSEIQETQYF,TGTGCCATCAGTGATGGGGTGACTAGCGAGATTCAAGAGACCCAGTACTTC
TRBV9,.,.,16,TRBJ2-7,CASSLTPTGRLYEQYF,TGTGCCAGCAGCCTCACCCCGACCGGGAGACTATACGAGCAGTACTTC
TRBV4-2,.,.,19,TRBJ2-2,CASSQNPPRGRASTGELFF,TGTGCCAGCAGCCAGAACCCCCCGAGGGGGAGGGCCTCCACCGGGGAGCTGTTTTTT
TRBV5-1,.,once,13,TRBJ1-6,CASPGTNNSPLHF,TGCGCCAGCCCCGGGACAAATAATTCACCCCTCCACTTT
TRBV19,.,.,15,TRBJ1-5,CASSISGRVNQPQHF,TGTGCCAGTAGTATTTCCGGCAGGGTCAATCAGCCCCAGCATTTT
TRBV19,.,few,13,TRBJ1-2,CASISRPRGGYTF,TGTGCCAGTATCTCCCGGCCCAGGGGTGGCTACACCTTC
TRBV27,TRBD2,.,16,TRBJ2-3,CASSSGLAGLGGTQYF,TGTGCCAGCAGCTCGGGACTAGCGGGCCTTGGGGGGACGCAGTATTTT
TRBV29-1,TRBD1,.,15,TRBJ2-5,CSVGSSGQGWETQYF,TGCAGCGTTGGTTCTTCGGGACAGGGGTGGGAGACCCAGTACTTC
TRBV5-1,TRBD2,.,18,TRBJ2-7,CASSLDRPVLAGVHEQYF,TGCGCCAGCAGCTTGGACAGGCCCGTGTTAGCGGGAGTCCACGAGCAGTACTTC
TRBV28,.,.,14,TRBJ2-3,CASSRAGSTDTQYF,TGTGCCAGCAGTAGGGCGGGGAGCACAGATACGCAGTATTTT
TRBV28,.,.,13,TRBJ1-1,CASTSRQNTEAFF,TGTGCCAGCACTTCGCGACAGAACACTGAAGCTTTCTTT
TRBV7-2,.,.,14,TRBJ2-5,CASSPGQNQETQYF,TGTGCCAGCAGCCCCGGACAGAACCAAGAGACCCAGTACTTC
TRBV9,.,.,14,TRBJ1-3,CASSAGDGRNTIYF,TGTGCCAGCAGCGCTGGCGACGGGAGAAACACCATATATTTT
TRBV5-8,TRBD1,.,17,TRBJ1-5,CASSPGQGLYSNQPQHF,TGTGCCAGCAGCCCGGGACAGGGCTTATATAGCAATCAGCCCCAGCATTTT
TRBV30,TRBD1,once,14,TRBJ1-6,CAWDRDSNNSPLHF,TGTGCCTGGGACCGGGACAGCAATAATTCACCCCTCCACTTT
TRBV4-1,TRBD1,once,16,TRBJ1-4,CASTQGQVLTNEKLFF,TGCGCCTCCACTCAGGGACAGGTTTTGACTAATGAAAAACTGTTTTTT
TRBV21-1,.,.,17,TRBJ2-5,CASSKVWPSGRQETQYF,TGTGCCAGCAGCAAAGTTTGGCCTAGCGGGCGTCAAGAGACCCAGTACTTC
TRBV2,.,.,16,TRBJ1-4,CASIRHSYTTNEKLFF,TGTGCCAGCATTCGGCACAGTTATACAACTAATGAAAAACTGTTTTTT
TRBV19,TRBD1,.,16,TRBJ1-2,CASSIDPSDRRHGYTF,TGTGCCAGTAGTATAGATCCCTCGGACAGGCGCCATGGCTACACCTTC
TRBV7-3,.,.,15,TRBJ2-7,CASSLDATGTYEQYF,TGTGCCAGCAGCTTAGACGCGACAGGTACCTACGAGCAGTACTTC
TRBV7-3,TRBD1,few,14,TRBJ1-1,CASSLGTVDTEAFF,TGTGCCAGCAGCTTAGGGACAGTAGACACTGAAGCTTTCTTT